The 17 T cell receptor beta chains below come from one sample, sequenced in a study of CD8 T cells in Susac syndrome. Random hexamers were used to reverse transcribe the RNA input (about 0.5 to 1 ug). TCRdb processed the immunoSEQ multiplex PCR reads anew with MiXCR; each CDR3 protein has one entry. Of about 21,000 distinct CDR3 sequences listed, 85% to 95% are singletons. The sample was CD8+ T cells from PBMCs. The source of these receptors is a human donor in good health.

This clonotype is a singleton in its sample. The chain uses TRBV11-2 and TRBJ2-1; 8 bases align to TRBD1. CDR1 SGHAT and CDR2 FQNNGV come from the germline V gene. J lost 9 bases, V lost 8 bases, and 6 bases had no gene match. The CDR3 is 12 residues long. DNA for the CDR3: TGTGCCAGCCAAGCAGGGGGCTCTGAGCAGTTCTTC. Translation gives CASQAGGSEQFF.

The chain has TRBV20-1 and TRBJ2-7; a possible D gene is TRBD1 (6 bases). The CDR3 consists of 12 residues. V dropped 6 bases and J dropped 1 base, with 10 bases sitting between them. Germline V gene sequence: CDR1 DFQATT, CDR2 SNEGSKA (reference sequence). The CDR3 nucleotides are TGCAGTGCACAGACAGGATCCTACGAGCAGTACTTC. Translating it yields CSAQTGSYEQYF.

The rearrangement links TRBV20-1 to TRBJ2-1; tentative D call: TRBD1 (5 bases). This CDR3 is built from 16 residues. V was clipped by 3 bases and J by 0 bases, with 15 bases between them. The germline CDR1 and CDR2 sequences are DFQATT and SNEGSKA (reference sequence). CDR3 in DNA: TGCAGTGCTAGCCAACCGACAGCGCGCTCCTACAATGAGCAGTTCTTC. It is translated as CSASQPTARSYNEQFF.

This chain connects TRBV27 to TRBJ2-7; D assignment may be TRBD1 or TRBD2 (6 bases each). V lost 8 bases to trimming and J lost 3 bases, with 17 bases between them. In germline, CDR1 is MNHEY, CDR2 SMNVEV (reference sequence). This CDR3 contains 14 residues. The CDR3 protein is CASHEGGRYYEQYF. For the CDR3, the DNA is TGTGCCAGCCACGAGGGGGGCAGGTACTACGAGCAGTACTTC.

The V and J genes are TRBV7-9 and TRBJ1-1; D may be TRBD1 (5 bases). This CDR3 region has 14 residues. CDR1 and CDR2 from the germline V gene are SEHNR and FQNEAQ (reference sequence). With 5 bases removed from V and 1 base from J, the gap between germline ends came to 11 bases. The CDR3 loop is CASSPRGANTEAFF. The DNA for the CDR3 is TGTGCCAGCAGCCCCCGTGGGGCGAACACTGAAGCTTTCTTT.

The V gene is TRBV24-1, the J gene TRBJ2-1; TRBD1 might be the D (5 bases). V shed 5 bases and J shed 5 bases, with 15 bases lying between them. This CDR3 contains 15 residues. CDR1 and CDR2 (germline): KGHDR, SFDVKD. The CDR3 is CATSVGLGFDNEQFF. CDR3 sequence (DNA): TGTGCCACCAGTGTGGGGCTCGGGTTCGACAATGAGCAGTTCTTC.

This chain links TRBV13 with TRBJ2-7; 7 bases are a match to TRBD2. Unmatched junction bases numbered 9, after V lost 7 bases and J lost 3 bases. Germline loops: CDR1 PRHDT, CDR2 FYEKMQ (reference sequence). The CDR3 spans 14 residues. CDR3 bases: TGTGCCAGCAAGGAGAGCGGGGCAGTCTACGAGCAGTACTTC. This sequence encodes CASKESGAVYEQYF.

The chain joins TRBV4-3 to TRBJ1-5, with D unresolved. The V end lost 0 bases, the J end lost 5 bases, and 11 bases lay between the germline ends. The germline V gene has CDR1 LGHNA and CDR2 YSLEER. There are 15 residues in the CDR3. Here the CDR3 reads CASSQDRRAYQPQHF. CDR3 DNA sequence: TGCGCCAGCAGCCAAGATAGAAGGGCTTATCAGCCCCAGCATTTT.

V usage is TRBV12-3 or TRBV12-4 and J usage is TRBJ2-1; possibly TRBD1 for D (5 bases). The CDR3 loop spans 13 amino acids. The V end was cut by 3 bases, the J end by 7 bases, with 10 bases between. CDR3 coding DNA: TGTGCCAGCAGTTTGCGACAGCTGAATGAGCAGTTCTTC. Encoded protein: CASSLRQLNEQFF.

This chain joins TRBV6-1 and TRBJ2-5; 11 bases map to TRBD2. J lost 3 bases, V lost 2 bases, and 2 bases had no gene match. Germline V gives CDR1 MNHNS, CDR2 SASEGT. There are 15 residues in the CDR3. CDR3 nucleotides: TGTGCCAGCAGTGAACTAGCGGGGGGCGAAGAGACCCAGTACTTC. Encoded protein: CASSELAGGEETQYF.

CDR3 residues: CASSPSQNTEAFF. The CDR3 DNA is TGTGCCAGCAGTCCTTCACAGAACACTGAAGCTTTCTTT. This chain connects TRBV12-3 or TRBV12-4 to TRBJ1-1; no reliable D call. There are 13 residues in the CDR3. V lost 5 bases, J lost 1 base, and 8 bases lay in between.

The chain links TRBV7-9 to TRBJ1-1; D remains unclear. V lost 1 base, J lost 4 bases, and 7 bases lay in between. Germline lookup yields CDR1 SEHNR and CDR2 FQNEAQ (reference sequence). The CDR3 has 13 amino acids. CDR3 DNA: TGTGCCAGCAGCTTAGAAATGGGCACTGAAGCTTTCTTT. Translated, it gives CASSLEMGTEAFF.

V and J are TRBV27 and TRBJ1-2; maybe TRBD1 (5 bases). There are 15 residues in the CDR3. Trimming stripped 2 bases from V and 0 bases from J, with 10 bases between. Germline CDR1 is MNHEY and CDR2 is SMNVEV (reference sequence). The CDR3 spells CASSLRGPPNYGYTF. Written as DNA, the CDR3 is TGTGCCAGCAGTTTAAGGGGTCCACCTAACTATGGCTACACCTTC.

The chain has TRBV6-5 and TRBJ2-5; D may be TRBD1 or TRBD2 (5 bases each). The V and J ends lost 4 bases and 5 bases respectively, with 23 bases between them. The CDR3 consists of 17 residues. Germline assignment: CDR1 MNHEY and CDR2 SVGAGI. CDR3 region: CASSSGAEGTAYETQYF. CDR3 in DNA: TGTGCCAGCAGTTCGGGCGCGGAAGGGACCGCATATGAGACCCAGTACTTC.

The chain combines TRBV6-5 with TRBJ2-7; 8 positions match TRBD2. The CDR3 loop spans 15 amino acids. The V and J ends lost 2 bases and 3 bases, in that order; junction bases with no gene match: 6. The germline V gene encodes CDR1 MNHEY and CDR2 SVGAGI. The CDR3 DNA reads as TGTGCCAGCAGTTACCCTCGGGGGGGTGGCTACGAGCAGTACTTC. Translating it yields CASSYPRGGGYEQYF.

This sequence joins TRBV5-4 and TRBJ2-3, with TRBD1 matching 7 bases. Germline CDR1 and CDR2: SGHNT and YYREEE (reference sequence). V was pared by 5 bases and J by 4 bases, with 1 base of the junction left unmatched. CDR3 length: 12 residues. The CDR3 reads CASSRGPDTQYF. The CDR3 bases are TGTGCCAGCAGTAGGGGGCCAGATACGCAGTATTTT.

The rearrangement links TRBV27 to TRBJ1-5, with TRBD1 matching 7 bases. This CDR3 region has 14 residues. J lost 1 base, V lost 4 bases, and 1 base had no gene match. Germline V gene data show CDR1 as MNHEY and CDR2 as SMNVEV (reference sequence). The CDR3 DNA is TGTGCCAGCAGTTGGACAGGAAGCAATCAGCCCCAGCATTTT. Its protein is CASSWTGSNQPQHF.